This T cell receptor (beta chain) derives from a study of shared clonotypes between healthy human individuals. Overall study context: Every donor yielded three CD4 naive, three CD4 memory, two CD8 naive and one CD8 memory plate. Study outcomes and limitations: Clonotypes shared by all four sorted-subset donors had higher generation probabilities than non-shared clonotypes. Only blood was sampled, and tissue TCR repertoires likely differ from blood ones.

J lost 2 bases, V lost 8 bases, and 6 bases had no gene match. Germline assignment: CDR1 SNHLY and CDR2 FYNNEI. This CDR3 spans 15 amino acids. Comments on this clone: Its antigen is still unknown.

Replicate sorted-subset PCRs were loaded with approximately 190 ng DNA, about 31,000 T cell genomes. TCRdb's copy holds only in-frame clones and misses some; the assay was immunoSEQ multiplex PCR. The sample carries 2 million to 2.5 million clones, approximately 94% recorded once. The rearrangement joins TRBV2 to TRBJ2-6, with 7 bases that match TRBD1. The receptor's source is a man aged 18 to 35 in good health. Source material: naive CD4+ T cells sorted from blood. Documented subset: CD45RA+ positively selected. The CDR3 here is CASGVGTAGANVLTF. The CDR3 DNA reads TGTGCCAGCGGGGTAGGGACAGCTGGGGCCAACGTCCTGACTTTC.